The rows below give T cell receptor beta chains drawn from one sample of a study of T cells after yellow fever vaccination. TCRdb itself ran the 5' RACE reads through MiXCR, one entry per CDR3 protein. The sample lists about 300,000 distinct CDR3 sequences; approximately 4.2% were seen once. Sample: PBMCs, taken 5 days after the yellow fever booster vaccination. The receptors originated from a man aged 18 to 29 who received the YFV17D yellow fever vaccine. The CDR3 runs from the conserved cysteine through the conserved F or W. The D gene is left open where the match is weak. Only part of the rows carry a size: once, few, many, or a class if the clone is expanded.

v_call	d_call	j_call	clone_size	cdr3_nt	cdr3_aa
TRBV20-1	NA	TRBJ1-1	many	TGCAGTGCTAGAGCAGGGGTGGGATTGGAAGAAGCTTTCTTT	CSARAGVGLEEAFF
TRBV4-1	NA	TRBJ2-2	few	TGCGCCAGCAGCCAACTTTCCGGGGAGCTGTTTTTT	CASSQLSGELFF
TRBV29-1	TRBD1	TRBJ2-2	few	TGCAGCGTTAGGAGACAGGGCCCCGGGGAGCTGTTTTTT	CSVRRQGPGELFF
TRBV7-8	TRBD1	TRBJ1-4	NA	TGTGCCAGCAGCTTTACACAGGGGGCGTTGAATGAAAAACTGTTTTTT	CASSFTQGALNEKLFF
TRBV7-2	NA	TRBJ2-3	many	TGTGCCAGCAGCTTAGAAGGCAGGGGAGATACGCAGTATTTT	CASSLEGRGDTQYF
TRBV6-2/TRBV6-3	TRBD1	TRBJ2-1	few	TGTGCCAGCGGACAGGGGGCCTACAATGAGCAGTTCTTC	CASGQGAYNEQFF
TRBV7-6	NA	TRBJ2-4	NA	TGTGCCAGCAGCTTAAGTGGGGATTTTAACATTCAGTACTTC	CASSLSGDFNIQYF
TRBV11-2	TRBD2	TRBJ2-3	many	TGTGCCAGCAGCTCGGGACTAGCGGTTACCACAGATACGCAGTATTTT	CASSSGLAVTTDTQYF
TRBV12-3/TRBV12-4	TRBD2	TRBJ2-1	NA	TGTGCCAGCAGGCCCCAACTAGCGGGGGGCTCCCGCTCCTACAATGAGCAGTTCTTC	CASRPQLAGGSRSYNEQFF
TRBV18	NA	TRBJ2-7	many	TGTGCCAGCTCACCCCCCGGTTCCTACGAGCAGTACTTC	CASSPPGSYEQYF
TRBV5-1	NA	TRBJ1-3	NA	TGCGCCAGCAGCTTGGGTGGCAGTAGCTCTGGAAACACCATATATTTT	CASSLGGSSSGNTIYF
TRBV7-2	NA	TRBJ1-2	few	TGTGCCAGCAGCTTATCTTTAGGCGGGTGGGAAAACTATGGCTACACCTTC	CASSLSLGGWENYGYTF
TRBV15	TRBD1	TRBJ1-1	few	TGTGCCACCAGCGCTAGGACAGGGAGCATGAACACTGAAGCTTTCTTT	CATSARTGSMNTEAFF
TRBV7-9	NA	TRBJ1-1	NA	TGTGCCAGCAGCGCCGTCACAGGGATGAACACTGAAGCTTTCTTT	CASSAVTGMNTEAFF
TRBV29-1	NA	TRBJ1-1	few	TGCAGCGTTCAGAGGGCCCCGGGACAAGCTTTCTTT	CSVQRAPGQAFF
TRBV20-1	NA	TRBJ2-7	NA	TGCAGTGCTAGGGTTGCAGGGCAGGGGCCTCCCGAGCAGTACTTC	CSARVAGQGPPEQYF
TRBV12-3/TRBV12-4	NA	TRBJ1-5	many	TGTGCCAGCAGCCCTAGCCCGGCCTCGCCCCAGCATTTT	CASSPSPASPQHF
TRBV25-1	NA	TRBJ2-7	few	TGTGCCAGCAGTGAAACAGGGATTACCTACGAGCAGTACTTC	CASSETGITYEQYF
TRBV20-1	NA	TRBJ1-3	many	TGCAGTGCCGGGGACCGTGCGGCCACCATATATTTT	CSAGDRAATIYF
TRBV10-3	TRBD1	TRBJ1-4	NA	TGTGCCATCAGTGATTCCCAGGGGGCTAATGAAAAACTGTTTTTT	CAISDSQGANEKLFF